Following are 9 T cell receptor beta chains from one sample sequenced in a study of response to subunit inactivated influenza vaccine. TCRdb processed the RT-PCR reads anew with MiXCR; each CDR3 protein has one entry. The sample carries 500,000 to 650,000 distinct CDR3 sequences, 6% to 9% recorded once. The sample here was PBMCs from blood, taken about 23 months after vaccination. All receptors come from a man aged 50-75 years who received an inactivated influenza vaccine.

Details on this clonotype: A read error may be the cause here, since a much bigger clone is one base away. CDR3 region: CASSPNQYRIGAFF. CDR3 coding DNA: TGTGCCAGCAGCCCCAATCAATACCGTATTGGAGCTTTCTTT. The chain has TRBV7-9 and TRBJ1-1; no reliable D call. Trimming stripped 5 bases from V and 10 bases from J, with 20 bases between. CDR3 length: 14 residues. Germline CDR1 is SEHNR and CDR2 is FQNEAQ (reference sequence).

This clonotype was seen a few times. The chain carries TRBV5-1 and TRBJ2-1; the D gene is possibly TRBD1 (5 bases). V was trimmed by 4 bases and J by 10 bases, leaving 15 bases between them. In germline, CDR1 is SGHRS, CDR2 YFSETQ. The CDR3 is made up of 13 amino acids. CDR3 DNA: TGCGCCAGCAGCCCCCTCGACAGCTTCGAGCAGTTCTTC. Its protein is CASSPLDSFEQFF.

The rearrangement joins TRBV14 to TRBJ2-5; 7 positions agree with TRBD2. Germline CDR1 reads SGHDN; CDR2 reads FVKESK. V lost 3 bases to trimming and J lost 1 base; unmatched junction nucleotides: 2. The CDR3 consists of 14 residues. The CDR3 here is CASSQRGSQETQYF. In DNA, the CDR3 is TGTGCCAGCAGCCAGCGGGGGTCCCAAGAGACCCAGTACTTC.

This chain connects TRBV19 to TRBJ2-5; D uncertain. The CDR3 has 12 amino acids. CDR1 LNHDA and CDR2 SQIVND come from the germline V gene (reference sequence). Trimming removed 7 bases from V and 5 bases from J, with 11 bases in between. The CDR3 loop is CASTSDGETQYF. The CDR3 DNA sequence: TGTGCCAGTACAAGTGACGGGGAGACCCAGTACTTC.

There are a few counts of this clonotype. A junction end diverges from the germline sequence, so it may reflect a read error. The CDR3 coding sequence is TGTGCCACCAGTAGGCAGGGGGCAGAAGATACGCAGTATTTT. Translating gives CATSRQGAEDTQYF. The V gene is TRBV6-1, the J gene TRBJ2-3; 8 bases are a match to TRBD1. Germline assignment: CDR1 MNHNS and CDR2 SASEGT. This CDR3 is built from 14 residues.

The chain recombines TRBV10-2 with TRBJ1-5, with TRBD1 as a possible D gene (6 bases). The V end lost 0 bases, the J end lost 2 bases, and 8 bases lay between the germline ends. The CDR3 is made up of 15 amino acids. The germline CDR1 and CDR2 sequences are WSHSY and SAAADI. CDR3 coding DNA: TGCGCCAGCAGTGAGTCGGGACACCGCAATCAGCCCCAGCATTTT. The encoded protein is CASSESGHRNQPQHF.

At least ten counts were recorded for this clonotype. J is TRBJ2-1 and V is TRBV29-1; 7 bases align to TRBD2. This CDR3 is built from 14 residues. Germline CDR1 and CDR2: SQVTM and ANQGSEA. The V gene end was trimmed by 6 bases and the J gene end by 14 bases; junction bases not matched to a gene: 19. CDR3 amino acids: CSVRKVTSEGMEFF. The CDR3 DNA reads TGCAGCGTACGAAAGGTAACTAGCGAAGGTATGGAGTTCTTC.

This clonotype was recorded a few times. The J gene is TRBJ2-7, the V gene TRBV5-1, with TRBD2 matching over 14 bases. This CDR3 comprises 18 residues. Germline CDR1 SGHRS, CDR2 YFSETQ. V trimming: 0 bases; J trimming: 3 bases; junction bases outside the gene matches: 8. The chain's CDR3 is CASSLAGTSGRIRYEQYF. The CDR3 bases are TGCGCCAGCAGCTTGGCCGGGACTAGCGGGAGAATCCGCTACGAGCAGTACTTC.

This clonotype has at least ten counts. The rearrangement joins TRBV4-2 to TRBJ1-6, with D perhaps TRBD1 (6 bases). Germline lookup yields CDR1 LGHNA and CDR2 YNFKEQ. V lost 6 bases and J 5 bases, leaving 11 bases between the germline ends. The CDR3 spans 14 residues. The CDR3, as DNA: TGTGCCAGCAGTTCACAGGGTGATAATTCACCCCTCCACTTT. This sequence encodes CASSSQGDNSPLHF.